What follows are 24 T cell receptor beta chains derived from one specimen sequenced in a study of T cells in tuberculosis. After thawing and overnight rest, PBMC were stained with GMM-loaded CD1B tetramer, viability dye and anti-CD3 for sorting. The CD1B tetramers carried C32 glucose monomycolate purified from Rhodococcus equi. The method was immunoSEQ multiplex PCR; TCRdb's version includes in-frame clones alone and lacks a portion of them. Counted here are about 88,000 clones, under 95% occurring once; the ten biggest clones make up over 1.5%. The sequencing input was CD1b-GMM tetramer-negative cells sorted from PBMCs. The receptors were sampled from an adult woman with latent tuberculosis.

V and J are TRBV5-4 and TRBJ2-1; D possibly corresponds to TRBD1 (6 bases). This CDR3 has 15 residues. Germline V CDR1 and CDR2: SGHNT, YYREEE (reference sequence). V was shortened by 0 bases and J by 7 bases, with 14 bases between the two germline ends. For the CDR3, the DNA is TGTGCCAGCAGCTTGGTCAGGGGAGATAGGAATGAGCAGTTCTTC. Protein product: CASSLVRGDRNEQFF.

This sequence joins TRBV6-5 and TRBJ2-1; 10 bases agree with TRBD1. Germline V gene lookup returns CDR1 MNHEY and CDR2 SVGAGI. The CDR3 sequence is 15 residues long. V lost 5 bases, J lost 8 bases, and 9 bases stayed unmatched. This chain's CDR3 is CASSTDRGPVDEQFF. The CDR3 bases are TGTGCCAGCAGTACAGACAGGGGGCCTGTAGATGAGCAGTTCTTC.

The CDR3 sequence: CASRGTGSGNTIYF. CDR3 coding DNA: TGCGCCAGCAGGGGGACAGGCTCTGGAAACACCATATATTTT. The genes are TRBV5-1 and TRBJ1-3, with 8 bases identical to TRBD1. The CDR3 is 14 amino acids. Germline V gene lookup returns CDR1 SGHRS and CDR2 YFSETQ. V lost 5 bases to trimming and J lost 0 bases; unmatched junction nucleotides: 1.

The genes are TRBV21-1 and TRBJ2-4; the table's D call TRBD2 went unverified against the DNA. TRBV21-1 has pseudogene status. The CDR3 length is 21 residues. The CDR3 loop reads CASSKGAGLAGGPLAKNIQYF. CDR3 DNA: TGTGCCAGCAGCAAGGGTGCGGGACTAGCGGGGGGCCCTCTGGCCAAAAACATTCAGTACTTC.

This chain uses TRBV10-1 with TRBJ2-2; 7 bases are shared with TRBD1. Germline values: CDR1 WNHNN, CDR2 SYGVQD (reference sequence). The CDR3 has 14 residues. V lost 5 bases and J lost 3; bases outside the gene matches: 3. The CDR3, as DNA: TGCGCCAGCAGTAGGGACAGTGACACCGGGGAGCTGTTTTTT. This gives the protein CASSRDSDTGELFF.

This chain links TRBV5-6 with TRBJ1-1; tentative D call: TRBD1 (6 bases). Looked up from germline, CDR1 is SGHDT and CDR2 is YYEEEE. The CDR3 sequence is 14 residues long. V lost 2 bases and J 8 bases, leaving 16 bases between the germline ends. The CDR3 bases are TGTGCCAGCAGCTTTCGGCCGATAGACAGGGAAGCTTTCTTT. Translation: CASSFRPIDREAFF.

This chain links TRBV12-5 with TRBJ1-1; 8 positions agree with TRBD1. CDR3 length: 14 amino acids. The V and J ends lost 1 base and 8 bases, in that order; junction bases with no gene match: 6. In germline, CDR1 is LGHNT, CDR2 FRNRAP. In DNA form, the CDR3 reads TGTGCTAGTGGTTTGGGAGGACAGGGAGAGGAAGCTTTCTTT. It translates to CASGLGGQGEEAFF.

This clone was seen a single time. V and J are TRBV5-6 and TRBJ2-3; TRBD2 matches at 10 bases. Looked up from germline, CDR1 is SGHDT and CDR2 is YYEEEE. Trimming removed 3 bases from V and 5 bases from J; junction bases left unmatched: 12. The CDR3 consists of 17 residues. The CDR3 nucleotides are TGTGCCAGCAGCTGGGGTATTGGGACTAGCGTTGTAGATACGCAGTATTTT. Translating it yields CASSWGIGTSVVDTQYF.

This clone was observed a single time. The rearrangement links TRBV2 to TRBJ2-2; D is ambiguous. V lost 7 bases, J lost 1 base, and 7 bases lay in between. Germline-derived CDR1 and CDR2 are SNHLY and FYNNEI. The CDR3 has 13 amino acids. This CDR3 is CASNRRNTGELFF. In DNA, the CDR3 is TGTGCCAGCAACCGGAGGAACACCGGGGAGCTGTTTTTT.

J is TRBJ2-5 and V is TRBV10-2; 10 positions agree with TRBD2. CDR3 length: 13 residues. The germline V gene encodes CDR1 WSHSY and CDR2 SAAADI. The V and J ends lost 7 bases and 5 bases, in that order; junction bases with no gene match: 4. The CDR3 DNA reads TGCGCCAGCATTGGACTAGCGGATGAGACCCAGTACTTC. It yields the protein CASIGLADETQYF.

This clone was recorded a few times. This chain uses TRBV5-1 with TRBJ1-6; the D gene is possibly TRBD1 (5 bases). The CDR3 is 15 amino acids. The V and J ends lost 0 bases and 10 bases respectively, with 14 bases between them. Germline V lookup: CDR1 SGHRS, CDR2 YFSETQ. The CDR3 region is CASSLAGEVGSPLHF. Here the CDR3 DNA reads TGCGCCAGCAGCTTGGCGGGGGAGGTGGGATCACCCCTCCACTTT.

The chain is built from TRBV11-3 and TRBJ2-1; D possibly corresponds to TRBD2 (5 bases). This CDR3 has 16 amino acids. Deletions cut 1 base from V and 8 bases from J, with 18 bases between. Germline CDR1 and CDR2: SGHNT and YENEEA. The chain's CDR3 is CASSLGRLPGLDEQFF. As DNA, the CDR3 is TGTGCCAGCAGCTTAGGTCGACTCCCCGGACTGGATGAGCAGTTCTTC.

Here the CDR3 reads CASSFNFLNTEAFF. In nucleotides, the CDR3 is TGTGCCAGCAGCTTTAACTTTCTGAACACTGAAGCTTTCTTT. This chain connects TRBV11-2 to TRBJ1-1; D ambiguous. Per the germline V gene, CDR1 is SGHAT and CDR2 is FQNNGV. The V end was cut by 3 bases, the J end by 0 bases, with 8 bases between. The CDR3 runs 14 residues.

This clone has only one observation. The CDR3 nucleotides are TGTGCCAGCAGTCAAGACAGGGCGGGGTATAATTCACCCCTCCACTTT. The encoded protein is CASSQDRAGYNSPLHF. V and J are TRBV28 and TRBJ1-6; 7 bases match TRBD1. CDR3 length: 16 residues. V lost 5 bases to trimming and J lost 4 bases; unmatched junction nucleotides: 8. The germline CDR1 and CDR2 sequences are MDHEN and SYDVKM.

The genes are TRBV29-1 and TRBJ2-7, with no clear D. The CDR3 consists of 11 residues. Germline V gene data show CDR1 as SQVTM and CDR2 as ANQGSEA. The CDR3 sequence is CREDSSYEQYV. The CDR3, as DNA: TGCAGAGAGGATAGCTCCTACGAGCAGTACGTC.

This clone was seen only once. The gene calls are TRBV6-1 and TRBJ1-5, with D tentatively TRBD1 (6 bases). Per the germline V gene, CDR1 is MNHNS and CDR2 is SASEGT. The CDR3 loop spans 15 amino acids. Trimming took off 2 bases at V and 0 bases at J, with 8 bases between the two ends. This chain's CDR3 is CASSEWDISNQPQHF. DNA of the CDR3: TGTGCCAGCAGTGAATGGGACATTAGCAATCAGCCCCAGCATTTT.

This chain connects TRBV15 to TRBJ2-5; D gene ambiguous. V lost 0 bases and J lost 1, with 9 bases in between. This CDR3 contains 15 residues. Germline V gene lookup returns CDR1 LNHNV and CDR2 YYDKDF (reference sequence). The CDR3 DNA follows: TGTGCCACCAGCAGAGATCTGCGAAGCCAAGAGACCCAGTACTTC. As protein: CATSRDLRSQETQYF.

This clone was counted a single time. This chain uses TRBV5-6 with TRBJ2-2; TRBD2 might be the D (5 bases). The CDR3 loop spans 14 amino acids. V was trimmed by 4 bases and J by 6 bases, leaving 13 bases between them. Germline V gene data show CDR1 as SGHDT and CDR2 as YYEEEE. The CDR3 sequence is CASSLEEDPGELFF. In DNA, the CDR3 is TGTGCCAGCAGCCTTGAGGAGGACCCCGGGGAGCTGTTTTTT.

In DNA, the CDR3 is TGTGCCAGTAGTCCCCCTGTAGGGGGGGATTGGGAAAAACTGTTTTTT. It yields the protein CASSPPVGGDWEKLFF. The chain links TRBV19 to TRBJ1-4; D might be TRBD1 (6 bases). Per the germline V gene, CDR1 is LNHDA and CDR2 is SQIVND (reference sequence). The CDR3 has 16 amino acids. Trimming stripped 5 bases from V and 8 bases from J, with 21 bases between.

The genes are TRBV27 and TRBJ2-7; D possibly corresponds to TRBD1 (8 bases). The CDR3 loop spans 16 amino acids. V was pared by 7 bases and J by 2 bases, with 21 bases between. The V gene's germline CDR1 is MNHEY and CDR2 SMNVEV (reference sequence). The CDR3 is CASTPGRDRRAYEQYF. Written as DNA, the CDR3 is TGTGCCAGCACTCCGGGGAGGGACAGGAGAGCCTACGAGCAGTACTTC.

The V gene is TRBV28, the J gene TRBJ2-3; D might be TRBD2 (6 bases). Trimming shortened V by 8 bases and J by 2 bases, and 14 bases separated the two germline ends. Germline V CDR1 and CDR2: MDHEN, SYDVKM. The CDR3 is made up of 14 amino acids. CDR3 in amino acids: CASHARDFTDTQYF. The CDR3 DNA is TGTGCCAGCCACGCACGGGACTTCACAGATACGCAGTATTTT.

The gene calls are TRBV19 and TRBJ1-5, with 8 bases aligning to TRBD1. The CDR3 consists of 14 residues. Per the germline V gene, CDR1 is LNHDA and CDR2 is SQIVND (reference sequence). V lost 3 bases and J lost 7; bases outside the gene matches: 5. CDR3 in DNA: TGTGCCAGTAGTATCGCGACAGGGGACCAGCCCCAGCATTTT. This gives the protein CASSIATGDQPQHF. The entire variable domain, with the rest obtained from reference TRBV19 and TRBJ1-5, is as follows: DGGITQSPKYLFRKEGQNVTLSCEQNLNHDAMYWYRQDPGQGLRLIYYSQIVNDFQKGDIAEGYSVSREKKESFPLTVTSAQKNPTAFYLCASSIATGDQPQHFGDGTRLSIL.

This clone was counted between two and nine times. The J gene is TRBJ1-1, the V gene TRBV6-6, with D uncertain. CDR3 length: 15 residues. Trimming removed 0 bases from V and 3 bases from J, with 11 bases in between. Germline loops: CDR1 MNHNY, CDR2 SVGAGI (reference sequence). The DNA for the CDR3 is TGTGCCAGCAGTTACTCGAAACTCGTGGACACTGAAGCTTTCTTT. Translation gives CASSYSKLVDTEAFF.

This chain uses TRBV11-2 with TRBJ1-1; 7 bases are a match to TRBD1. The V segment lost 3 bases and the J segment 4 bases; nucleotides outside the gene matches: 8. CDR1 and CDR2 from the germline V gene are SGHAT and FQNNGV. CDR3 length: 15 residues. DNA for the CDR3: TGTGCCAGCAGCTTCTTCGGACAGGTGGGCACTGAAGCTTTCTTT. Translating gives CASSFFGQVGTEAFF.